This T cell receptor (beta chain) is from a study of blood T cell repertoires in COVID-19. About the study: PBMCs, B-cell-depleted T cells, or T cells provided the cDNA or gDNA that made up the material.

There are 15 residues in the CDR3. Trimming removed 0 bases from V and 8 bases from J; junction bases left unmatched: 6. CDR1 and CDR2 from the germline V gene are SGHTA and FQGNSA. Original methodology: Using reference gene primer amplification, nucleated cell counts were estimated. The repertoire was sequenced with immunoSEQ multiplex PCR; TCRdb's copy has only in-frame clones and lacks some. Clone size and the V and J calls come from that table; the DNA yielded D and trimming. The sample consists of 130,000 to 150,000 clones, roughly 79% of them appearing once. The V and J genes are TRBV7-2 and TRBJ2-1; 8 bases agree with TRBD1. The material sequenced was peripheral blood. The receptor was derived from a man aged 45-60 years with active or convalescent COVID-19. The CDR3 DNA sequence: TGTGCCAGCAGCTTAGCTGACAGGGGAGGTGATGAGCAGTTCTTC. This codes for CASSLADRGGDEQFF.